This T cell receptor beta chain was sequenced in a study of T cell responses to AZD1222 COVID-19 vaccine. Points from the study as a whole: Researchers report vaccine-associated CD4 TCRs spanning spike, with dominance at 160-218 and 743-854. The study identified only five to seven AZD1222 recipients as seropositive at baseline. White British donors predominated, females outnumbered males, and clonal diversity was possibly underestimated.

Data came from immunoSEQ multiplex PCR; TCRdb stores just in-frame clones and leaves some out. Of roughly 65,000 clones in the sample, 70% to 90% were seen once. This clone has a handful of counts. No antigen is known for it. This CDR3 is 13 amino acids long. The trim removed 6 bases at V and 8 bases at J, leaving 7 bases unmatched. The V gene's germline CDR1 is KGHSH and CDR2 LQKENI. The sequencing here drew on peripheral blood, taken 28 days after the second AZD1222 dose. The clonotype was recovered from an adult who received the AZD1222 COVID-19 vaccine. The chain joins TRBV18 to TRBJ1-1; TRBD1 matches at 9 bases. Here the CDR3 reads CASSRDRVFEAFF. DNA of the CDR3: TGTGCCAGCTCTCGGGACAGGGTTTTCGAAGCTTTCTTT.